This TCR beta chain was observed in a study of blood T cell repertoires in COVID-19. The germline gives CDR1 MNHNY, CDR2 SVGAGI (reference sequence). V was shortened by 5 bases and J by 2 bases, with 13 bases between the two germline ends. The CDR3 length is 14 residues. Profiling relied on immunoSEQ multiplex PCR, and the TCRdb table lists in-frame clones only, not all of them. This table has 98,000 or so clones, less than 75% appearing once. V usage is TRBV6-6 and J usage is TRBJ2-7; D might be TRBD2 (5 bases). The TCR sequence derives from a woman aged 40 to 49 with acute or convalescent COVID-19. Material: peripheral blood. Here the CDR3 DNA reads TGTGCCAGCAGTGGTAGAGGCGGGCCCTACGAGCAGTACTTC. It yields the protein CASSGRGGPYEQYF.